A selection of T cell receptor beta chains follows, all from one sample in a study of blood T cell repertoires in COVID-19. Method: immunoSEQ multiplex PCR; TCRdb's copy keeps in-frame clones and lacks some. The table shows about 140,000 clones, with 75% to 80% occurring only once. Sequencing was carried out using peripheral blood. These receptors were collected from a woman aged 50 to 60 with active or convalescent COVID-19. The CDR3 runs from the conserved cysteine through the conserved F or W. A D gene is named only where the DNA matches it firmly.

TRBJ2-1,TRBD2,16,TRBV24-1,CATSDRTSGVIDEQFF,TGTGCCACCAGTGATCGGACTAGCGGGGTGATCGATGAGCAGTTCTTC
TRBJ1-1,-,16,TRBV7-9,CASSLGPGGPNTEAFF,TGTGCCAGCAGCTTAGGGCCCGGGGGTCCGAACACTGAAGCTTTCTTT
TRBJ1-4,-,15,TRBV5-4,CASSPDRSTNEKLFF,TGTGCCAGCAGCCCAGACAGATCAACTAATGAAAAACTGTTTTTT
TRBJ2-2,TRBD1,15,TRBV18,CASSPPGQGTGELFF,TGTGCCAGCTCACCACCGGGACAGGGCACCGGGGAGCTGTTTTTT
TRBJ1-6,-,17,TRBV7-9,CASSLTDRSSYNSPLHF,TGTGCCAGCAGCTTAACCGACAGGAGCTCCTATAATTCACCCCTCCACTTT
TRBJ1-4,TRBD1,13,TRBV6-5,CASIRGRGEKLFF,TGTGCCAGCATAAGGGGGCGCGGTGAAAAACTGTTTTTT
TRBJ1-4,-,15,TRBV27,CASSIDPIAREKLFF,TGTGCCAGCAGTATTGATCCGATAGCCCGAGAAAAACTGTTTTTT
TRBJ1-4,-,15,TRBV19,CASSTEGATNEKLFF,TGTGCCAGTAGCACGGAGGGAGCAACTAATGAAAAACTGTTTTTT
TRBJ2-7,TRBD1,16,TRBV6-2/TRBV6-3,CASSYLTGVSSYEQYF,TGTGCCAGCAGTTACCTCACAGGGGTGTCCTCCTACGAGCAGTACTTC
TRBJ2-1,TRBD1,15,TRBV29-1,CSVGTGGALYNEQFF,TGCAGCGTGGGAACAGGGGGCGCCTTATACAATGAGCAGTTCTTC
TRBJ2-3,TRBD1,16,TRBV6-5,CASSYSTGGGTDTQYF,TGTGCCAGCAGTTACTCGACAGGGGGAGGCACAGATACGCAGTATTTT
TRBJ2-7,TRBD2,18,TRBV12-5,CASGLVDTSGGFAYEQYF,TGTGCTAGTGGTTTGGTAGATACTAGCGGGGGGTTTGCCTACGAGCAGTACTTC
TRBJ1-3,-,13,TRBV12-3/TRBV12-4,CASRTSGGNTIYF,TGTGCCAGCAGGACGTCGGGGGGAAACACCATATATTTT
TRBJ1-2,TRBD1,17,TRBV18,CASSLFGTGGAGYGYTF,TGTGCCAGCTCACTTTTCGGGACAGGGGGCGCAGGCTATGGCTACACCTTC
TRBJ2-5,TRBD2,14,TRBV27,CASSYVGGRETQYF,TGTGCCAGCAGTTATGTGGGGGGGAGAGAGACCCAGTACTTC
TRBJ1-2,TRBD1,19,TRBV2,CASSNPLGTGKTSNYGYTF,TGTGCCAGCAGTAATCCTCTCGGGACAGGCAAAACCTCTAACTATGGCTACACCTTC
TRBJ2-1,-,18,TRBV7-2,CASSPEWGGLYVWDEQFF,TGTGCCAGCAGCCCAGAGTGGGGGGGGCTCTACGTTTGGGATGAGCAGTTCTTC
TRBJ2-2,TRBD1,19,TRBV15,CATSRDLAQGDSNTGELFF,TGTGCCACCAGCAGAGATCTGGCACAGGGGGACTCGAACACCGGGGAGCTGTTTTTT
TRBJ2-5,-,15,TRBV7-2,CASSRTVRPQETQYF,TGTGCCAGCAGCAGGACAGTCCGCCCTCAAGAGACCCAGTACTTC
TRBJ1-6,TRBD1,15,TRBV2,CASNPGQGDYSPLHF,TGTGCCAGCAACCCGGGACAGGGGGATTATTCACCCCTCCACTTT